This T cell receptor (beta chain) was captured by sequencing in a study of blood T cell repertoires in COVID-19. As for the study in general: Acute and convalescent COVID-19 specimens originated in the United States, Italy and Spain. T cells, B-cell-depleted T cells, or PBMCs provided the cDNA or gDNA that served as material.

V shed 5 bases and J 0 bases; nucleotides not matched to a gene: 4. The CDR3 spans 15 residues. Germline lookup yields CDR1 SGHTA and CDR2 FQGNSA. Under the authors' procedure: How many nucleated cells were present was estimated from reference gene primer amplification. Assay: immunoSEQ multiplex PCR; the TCRdb copy retains only in-frame clones and omits some. D and trimming were read from the DNA, whereas the V and J calls and clone size are those reported in that table. This sample carries 240,000 or so clones, roughly 80% of them seen once, and the ten largest clones take roughly 9.6%. The sequence was collected from a woman of 80 years or more with acute or convalescent COVID-19. The chain is built from TRBV7-2 and TRBJ1-3, with 7 bases aligning to TRBD1. The source material was peripheral blood. The CDR3 sequence is CASSPGGSSGNTIYF. CDR3 nucleotide sequence: TGTGCCAGCAGCCCAGGGGGTTCCTCTGGAAACACCATATATTTT.